A single sample gave rise to the 6 T cell receptor beta chains below, sequenced in a study of T cell responses to AZD1222 COVID-19 vaccine (dated by TCRdb to about 2021). Taken with the paper, the label for time point translates to: about 28 days (+/-7) after the second vaccine dose. The library was built by means of the immunoSEQ multiplex PCR assay. The table comes from immuneACCESS by way of TCRdb, which keeps in-frame sequences with V and J called. Part of the clones is missing from these tables; in studies checked, under half for an unresolved V gene and the rest for unknown reasons. This sample lists some 200,000 clones; roughly nine tenths were detected once. 3% to 3.5% of the sample is held by the ten biggest clonotypes. The specimen was peripheral blood, collected 28 days after the second AZD1222 dose. These receptors were taken from an adult who received the AZD1222 COVID-19 vaccine.

The chain combines TRBV9 with TRBJ2-2, with 8 bases lining up with TRBD1. Germline trimming cut 4 bases from V and 8 bases from J; bases unmatched to any gene: 13. Germline CDR1 and CDR2: SGDLS and YYNGEE. This CDR3 comprises 16 residues. Here the CDR3 DNA reads TGTGCCAGCAGCACTAGATTACGACAGGGGAAAGGGGAGCTGTTTTTT. Residues: CASSTRLRQGKGELFF.

The gene calls are TRBV2 and TRBJ1-5; D is unclear. The germline V gene has CDR1 SNHLY and CDR2 FYNNEI. V was pared by 6 bases and J by 0 bases, with 3 bases between. The CDR3 has 12 residues. CDR3 loop: CASSGSNQPQHF. CDR3 DNA sequence: TGTGCCAGCAGCGGTAGCAATCAGCCCCAGCATTTT.

This clone was seen once. V and J are TRBV6-5 and TRBJ1-1; 9 positions agree with TRBD1. Germline CDR1 is MNHEY and CDR2 is SVGAGI. There are 14 residues in the CDR3. J lost 4 bases, V lost 7 bases, and 7 bases had no gene match. For the CDR3, the DNA is TGTGCCAGCATGTTACAGGGGGCGCGCACTGAAGCTTTCTTT. This encodes CASMLQGARTEAFF.

The chain combines TRBV6-2 or TRBV6-3 with TRBJ1-2, with a weak D call TRBD1 (6 bases). Trimming stripped 5 bases from V and 5 bases from J, with 15 bases between. Germline lookup yields CDR1 MNHEY and CDR2 SVGEGT. CDR3 size: 14 residues. Here the CDR3 reads CASSPLAGAYGYTF. The CDR3 nucleotides are TGTGCCAGCAGTCCCCTGGCAGGGGCGTATGGCTACACCTTC.

The rearrangement uses TRBV11-2 and TRBJ2-7; 9 bases are a match to TRBD1. V dropped 1 base and J dropped 3; count of bases not matched to a gene: 4. The germline V gene has CDR1 SGHAT and CDR2 FQNNGV. The CDR3 runs 15 residues. Written as DNA, the CDR3 is TGTGCCAGCAGCTTAGGAGGGACAGGGATCTACGAGCAGTACTTC. This translates into CASSLGGTGIYEQYF.

The chain is built from TRBV6-2 or TRBV6-3 and TRBJ1-5, with D hard to call. V shed 4 bases and J shed 0 bases, with 7 bases lying between them. The CDR3 consists of 14 residues. Germline-derived CDR1 and CDR2 are MNHEY and SVGEGT. In DNA form, the CDR3 reads TGTGCCAGCAGTTTTACATATAGCAATCAGCCCCAGCATTTT. It specifies CASSFTYSNQPQHF.